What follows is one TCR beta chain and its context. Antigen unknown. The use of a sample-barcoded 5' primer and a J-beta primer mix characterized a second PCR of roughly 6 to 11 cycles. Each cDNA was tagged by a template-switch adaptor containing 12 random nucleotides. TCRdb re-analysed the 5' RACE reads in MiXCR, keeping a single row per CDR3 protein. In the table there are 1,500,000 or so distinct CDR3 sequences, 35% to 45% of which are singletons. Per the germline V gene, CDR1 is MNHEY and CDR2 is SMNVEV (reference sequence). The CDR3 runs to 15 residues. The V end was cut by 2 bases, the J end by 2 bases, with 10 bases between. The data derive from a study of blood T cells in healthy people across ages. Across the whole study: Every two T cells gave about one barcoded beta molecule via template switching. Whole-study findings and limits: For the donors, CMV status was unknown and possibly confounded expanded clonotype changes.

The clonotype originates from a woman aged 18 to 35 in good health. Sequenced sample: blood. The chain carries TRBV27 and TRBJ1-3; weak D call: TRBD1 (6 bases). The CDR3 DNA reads TGTGCCAGCAGTTTAAGAGGGGGTACTGGAAACACCATATATTTT. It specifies CASSLRGGTGNTIYF.